Sequencing of this TCR beta chain was carried out in a study of cytomegalovirus exposure and HLA in healthy donors. V trimming: 2 bases; J trimming: 4 bases; junction bases outside the gene matches: 3. CDR3 length: 15 amino acids. The germline V gene has CDR1 MRHNA and CDR2 SNTAGT. This clone was found a few times. With 60 Vbeta and 13 Jbeta primers, the PCR was carried out. The method was immunoSEQ multiplex PCR; TCRdb's version includes in-frame clones alone and lacks a portion of them. The sample has around 130,000 clones; roughly 74% are singletons. V is TRBV6-4 and J is TRBJ2-1; 9 bases align to TRBD2. This receptor was obtained from a woman aged 45 to 65 in good health and CMV-seropositive. The sequenced sample was PBMCs. CDR3 bases: TGTGCCAGCAGTGACGCGCTAGCGGGGTACAATGAGCAGTTCTTC. Encoded protein: CASSDALAGYNEQFF.